This TCR beta chain was identified during a study of blood T cell repertoires in COVID-19. The repertoire was sequenced with immunoSEQ multiplex PCR; TCRdb's copy has only in-frame clones and lacks some. Found here are just under 50,000 clones, roughly nine tenths of them singletons; the top ten hold under 4.5%. Germline V lookup: CDR1 WSHSY, CDR2 SAAADI. This CDR3 comprises 14 residues. V lost 3 bases and J lost 7, with 16 bases in between. Sequenced material: peripheral blood. This clonotype originated in a human donor in a cohort sampled during active COVID-19. This chain joins TRBV10-2 and TRBJ2-7; D is possibly TRBD1 (6 bases). Here the CDR3 reads CASSEAQGLWEQYF. CDR3 nucleotides: TGCGCCAGCAGTGAAGCACAGGGTCTGTGGGAGCAGTACTTC.